This T cell receptor beta chain was identified in a study of cytomegalovirus exposure and HLA in healthy donors. Use of 60 Vbeta and 13 Jbeta primers characterized the PCR. Clones were sequenced by immunoSEQ multiplex PCR, and TCRdb holds only the in-frame ones, with some missing. Here the sample spans 85,000 to 130,000 clones, over 60% being singletons. Worth noting for this clone: Its specificity is not known.

General study results and limits: In a later analysis, specific HLA alleles were associated with more than 15,000 TCR beta sequences at a 0.05 false discovery rate. In a later analysis, V- and J-gene trimming of beta chains associated with a DCLRE1C missense variant, replicated independently. Rarity held for most TCR sequences, but there were some public TCRs that occurred in many donors. Links to common viral pathogens appeared, in a later analysis, for several of the most significant clusters.

This clonotype was obtained from a female donor in good health and CMV-seropositive. Sequencing was done on a sample of PBMCs.

The CDR3 nucleotides read TGTGCCAGCAGGAGGACTAGCGGGAGCTCCTACAATGAGCAGTTCTTC. The encoded protein is CASRRTSGSSYNEQFF. The rearrangement links TRBV2 to TRBJ2-1; the match to TRBD2 covers 13 bases. Germline assignment: CDR1 SNHLY and CDR2 FYNNEI. After removal of 6 bases from V and 0 bases from J, the junction contained 2 bases not matched to a gene. The CDR3 spans 16 residues.